This record concerns one T cell receptor (beta chain) sequence. Sequencing used immunoSEQ multiplex PCR; TCRdb keeps in-frame clones, though not all of them. The table includes some 37,000 clones, over 75% detected once. This specimen belongs to a study of blood T cell repertoires in COVID-19. Study-wide context: In each case, the material was cDNA or gDNA derived from T cells, B-cell-depleted T cells, or PBMCs.

V gave up 0 bases and J gave up 6 bases; unmatched junction bases: 4. This CDR3 spans 15 amino acids. CDR1 is SGHTA and CDR2 is FQGTGA in the germline V gene. The sequence derives from a man older than 75 with active or convalescent COVID-19. The sample taken for sequencing was peripheral blood. This chain links TRBV7-3 with TRBJ2-7, with 11 bases matching TRBD2. CDR3 bases: TGTGCCAGCAGCTTAACTAGCGGGGGGGTGGCCGAGCAGTACTTC. Its translation is CASSLTSGGVAEQYF.